The 10 T cell receptor beta chains listed next were all sequenced from one sample in a study of T cells in Graves' hyperthyroidism and ophthalmopathy. Researchers took RNA transcripts and amplified the TCR beta CDR3 regions from them. When the TCR CDR3 underwent first-round RT-PCR, the HTBI primer set was used. TCRdb redid the calling of the multiplex PCR reads with MiXCR, one entry per CDR3 protein. This table has approximately 350,000 distinct CDR3 sequences, 13% to 15% appearing once. The sequencing sample was made of blood. The receptors originated from an older woman with Graves' ophthalmopathy.

This chain links TRBV5-5 with TRBJ2-7; TRBD2 is a possible D gene (6 bases). Germline V gives CDR1 SGHKS, CDR2 YYEKEE (reference sequence). There are 15 residues in the CDR3. The V end was cut by 7 bases, the J end by 7 bases, with 24 bases between. CDR3 sequence (DNA): TGTGCCAGCGGCTCAGGAGGGAATCAAAGGTGGGAGCAGTACTTC. Protein product: CASGSGGNQRWEQYF. Based on the CDR3 plus reference TRBV5-5 and TRBJ2-7, the full variable domain is DAGVTQSPTHLIKTRGQQVTLRCSPISGHKSVSWYQQVLGQGPQFIFQYYEKEERGRGNFPDRFSARQFPNYSSELNVNALLLGDSALYLCASGSGGNQRWEQYFGPGTRLTVT.

The chain recombines TRBV19 with TRBJ2-6; 10 bases match TRBD2. V lost 8 bases and J lost 3; bases outside the gene matches: 10. Germline assignment: CDR1 LNHDA and CDR2 SQIVND (reference sequence). This CDR3 contains 17 residues. CDR3: CASSSGSLLRGANVLTF. CDR3 nucleotides: TGTGCCAGTTCTAGCGGGAGCCTTCTACGTGGGGCCAACGTCCTGACTTTC.

At least ten counts were recorded for this clonotype. The genes are TRBV28 and TRBJ1-1; D uncertain. Trimming stripped 8 bases from V and 1 base from J, with 5 bases between. This CDR3 region has 11 residues. In germline, CDR1 is MDHEN, CDR2 SYDVKM. The CDR3 sequence is CASGENTEAFF. In DNA form, the CDR3 reads TGTGCCAGCGGAGAGAACACTGAAGCTTTCTTT.

About this clonotype: Since a much larger clone is just one base distant, this may be a read error. This chain uses TRBV20-1 with TRBJ2-7; the D gene could be TRBD1 or TRBD2 (6 bases each). This CDR3 region has 15 residues. Germline V gene sequence: CDR1 DFQATT, CDR2 SNEGSKA (reference sequence). Trimming took off 6 bases at V and 4 bases at J, with 22 bases between the two ends. This CDR3 reads CSALGGRDGKYEQYF. The CDR3 DNA follows: TGCAGTGCCTTGGGGGGCAGGGACGGGAAGTACGAGCAGTACTTC.

In this sample, this clonotype turned up a few times. The J gene is TRBJ2-7, the V gene TRBV5-6; 8 nucleotides line up with TRBD2. The germline V gene encodes CDR1 SGHDT and CDR2 YYEEEE. Trimming at V came to 5 bases and at J to 2 bases, leaving 6 bases not matched to a gene. This CDR3 is 14 amino acids long. In DNA form, the CDR3 reads TGTGCCAGCAGTATTAGCGGGAATGCCTACGAGCAGTACTTC. Amino acids: CASSISGNAYEQYF.

This clonotype has just a few counts. Since a much larger clone is just one base distant, this may be a read error. The chain joins TRBV7-3 to TRBJ2-2; no definite D call. This CDR3 has 12 amino acids. Trimming left V 5 bases short and J 3 bases short, with 4 bases between. Germline CDR1 is SGHTA and CDR2 is FQGTGA. DNA of the CDR3: TGTGCCAGCAGCCATTACACCGGGGAGCTGTTTTTT. Translating gives CASSHYTGELFF.

This clonotype was counted between two and nine times. This chain links TRBV10-2 with TRBJ2-1; TRBD2 matches 8 bases. The V segment lost 7 bases and the J segment 5 bases; nucleotides outside the gene matches: 10. Germline lookup yields CDR1 WSHSY and CDR2 SAAADI. The CDR3 covers 15 residues. CDR3 in DNA: TGCGCCAGCAACCTTCCGGGACTAGAGAACAATGAGCAGTTCTTC. Amino acids: CASNLPGLENNEQFF.

V gene TRBV2 combines with J gene TRBJ2-7; D tentatively reads TRBD1 or TRBD2 (5 bases each). Germline-derived CDR1 and CDR2 are SNHLY and FYNNEI. The CDR3 contains 12 residues. Trimming shortened V by 5 bases and J by 6 bases, and 11 bases separated the two germline ends. The CDR3 nucleotides are TGTGCCAGCAGTCTTGGGGGTTGCGAGCAGTACTTC. This gives the protein CASSLGGCEQYF.

The chain carries TRBV29-1 and TRBJ2-5; no reliable D call. The CDR3 runs to 10 residues. Germline V CDR1 and CDR2: SQVTM, ANQGSEA. The ends were cut back, 5 bases at V and 3 bases at J, with 4 bases in the middle. CDR3 loop: CSVREETQYF. The CDR3 DNA reads as TGCAGCGTTCGGGAAGAGACCCAGTACTTC.

This clonotype was seen more than once but under ten times. The genes are TRBV12-3 or TRBV12-4 and TRBJ1-3; D gene ambiguous. The germline V and J ends were trimmed by 1 base and 0 bases, with 7 bases remaining between them. The length of the CDR3 is 15 residues. This CDR3 reads CASSLGLDSGNTIYF. The CDR3 DNA follows: TGTGCCAGCAGTTTAGGCTTAGACTCTGGAAACACCATATATTTT.